This T cell receptor (beta chain) was sequenced in a study of glioma-infiltrating T cells after dendritic cell vaccination. About the research overall: Dendritic cells derived from monocytes and pulsed with autologous tumor lysate formed the vaccine. Overall study results and limits: No direct clonality-survival link was found; a diverse polyclonal response may matter.

Germline-derived CDR1 and CDR2 are LNHNV and YYDKDF (reference sequence). The V end was cut by 0 bases, the J end by 1 base, with 6 bases between. There are 14 residues in the CDR3. TCRB CDR3 was amplified from 2 ug genomic DNA or less. Only in-frame clones appear in the TCRdb table, and some are missing; sequencing was by immunoSEQ multiplex PCR. The data hold some 87,000 clones, with approximately 81% observed a single time. As concerns this clone: What it binds is unknown.

This specimen consisted of blood, obtained before dendritic cell vaccination. The receptor was isolated from a human donor with glioblastoma. The rearrangement links TRBV15 to TRBJ1-1; D is unclear. CDR3 DNA: TGTGCCACCAGCAGAGATTCCGGGAACACTGAAGCTTTCTTT. Its protein product is CATSRDSGNTEAFF.